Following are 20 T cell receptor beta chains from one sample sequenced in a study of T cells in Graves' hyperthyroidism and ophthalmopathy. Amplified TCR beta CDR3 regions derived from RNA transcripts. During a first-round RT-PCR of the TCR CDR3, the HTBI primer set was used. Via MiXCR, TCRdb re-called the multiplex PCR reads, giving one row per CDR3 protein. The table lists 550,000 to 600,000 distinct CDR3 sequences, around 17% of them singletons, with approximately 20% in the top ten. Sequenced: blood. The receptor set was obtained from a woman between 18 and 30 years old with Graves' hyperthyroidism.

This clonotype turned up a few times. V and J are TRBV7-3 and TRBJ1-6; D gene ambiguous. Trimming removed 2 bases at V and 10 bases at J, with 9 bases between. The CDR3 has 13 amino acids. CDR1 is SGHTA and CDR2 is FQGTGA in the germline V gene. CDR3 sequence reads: CASSLGVESPLHF. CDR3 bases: TGTGCCAGCAGCTTAGGGGTTGAATCACCCCTCCACTTT.

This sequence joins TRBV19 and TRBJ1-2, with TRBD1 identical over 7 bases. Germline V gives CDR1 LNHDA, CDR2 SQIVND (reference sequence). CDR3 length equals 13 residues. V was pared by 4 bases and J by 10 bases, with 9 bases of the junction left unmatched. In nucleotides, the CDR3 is TGTGCCAGTAGTACGCGGGACAGATGGGACTACACCTTC. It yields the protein CASSTRDRWDYTF.

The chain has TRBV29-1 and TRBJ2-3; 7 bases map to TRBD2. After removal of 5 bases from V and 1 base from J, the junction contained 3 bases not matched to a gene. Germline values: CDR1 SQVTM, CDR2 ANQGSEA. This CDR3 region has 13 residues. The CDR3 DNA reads TGCAGCGTTCCGGGAGGCGGCACAGATACGCAGTATTTT. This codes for CSVPGGGTDTQYF.

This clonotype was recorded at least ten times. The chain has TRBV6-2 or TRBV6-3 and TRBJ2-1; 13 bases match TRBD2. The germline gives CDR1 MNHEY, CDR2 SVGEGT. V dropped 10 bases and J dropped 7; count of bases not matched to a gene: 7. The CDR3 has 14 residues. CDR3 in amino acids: CATTTSGGANEQFF. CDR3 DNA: TGTGCCACCACCACTAGCGGGGGGGCGAATGAGCAGTTCTTC.

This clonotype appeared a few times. The CDR3, as DNA: TGCGCCAGCTCCCCCACACAAGTAGATACGCAGTATTTT. Its protein is CASSPTQVDTQYF. This rearrangement joins TRBV10-2 to TRBJ2-3; D is ambiguous. Trimming cost V 8 bases and J 5 bases, with 14 bases left between them. The CDR3 is made up of 13 amino acids. CDR1 is WSHSY, CDR2 SAAADI, per germline.

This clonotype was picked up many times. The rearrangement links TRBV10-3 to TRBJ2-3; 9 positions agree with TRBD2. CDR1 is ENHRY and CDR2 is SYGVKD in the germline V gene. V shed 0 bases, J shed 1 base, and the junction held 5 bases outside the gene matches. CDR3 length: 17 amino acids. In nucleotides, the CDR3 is TGTGCCATCAGTGAGTCTAGCAGCGGGAGGCGCACAGATACGCAGTATTTT. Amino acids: CAISESSSGRRTDTQYF.

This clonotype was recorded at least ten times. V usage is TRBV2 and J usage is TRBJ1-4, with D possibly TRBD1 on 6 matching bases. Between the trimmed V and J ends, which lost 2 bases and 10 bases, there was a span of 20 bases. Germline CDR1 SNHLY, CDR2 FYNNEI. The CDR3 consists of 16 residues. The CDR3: CASSERRTANSGKLFF. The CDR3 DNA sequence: TGTGCCAGCAGTGAACGAAGGACAGCTAATTCGGGAAAACTGTTTTTT.

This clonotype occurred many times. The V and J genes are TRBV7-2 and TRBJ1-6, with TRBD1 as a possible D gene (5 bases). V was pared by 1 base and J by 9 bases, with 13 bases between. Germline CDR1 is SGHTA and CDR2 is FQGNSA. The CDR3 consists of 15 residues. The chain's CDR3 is CASSLEARESSPLHF. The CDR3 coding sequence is TGTGCCAGCAGCTTAGAGGCCAGGGAGAGTTCACCCCTCCACTTT.

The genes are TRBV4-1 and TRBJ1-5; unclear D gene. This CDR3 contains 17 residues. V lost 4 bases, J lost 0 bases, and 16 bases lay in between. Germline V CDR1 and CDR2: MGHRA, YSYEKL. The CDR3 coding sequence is TGCGCCAGCAGCCCTCGGACGGATCCGGGTAGCAATCAGCCCCAGCATTTT. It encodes CASSPRTDPGSNQPQHF.

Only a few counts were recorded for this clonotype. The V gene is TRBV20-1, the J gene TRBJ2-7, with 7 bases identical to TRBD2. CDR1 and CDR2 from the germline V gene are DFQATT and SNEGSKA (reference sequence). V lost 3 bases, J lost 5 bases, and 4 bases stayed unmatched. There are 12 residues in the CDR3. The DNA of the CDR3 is TGCAGTGCTAGCTATCTAGCGGACGAGCAGTACTTC. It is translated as CSASYLADEQYF.

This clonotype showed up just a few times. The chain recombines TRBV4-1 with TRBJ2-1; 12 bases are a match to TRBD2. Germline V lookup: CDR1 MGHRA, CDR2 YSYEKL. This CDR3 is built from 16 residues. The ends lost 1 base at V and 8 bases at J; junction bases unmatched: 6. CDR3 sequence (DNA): TGCGCCAGCAGCCAAGGACTAGCGGGAGATATCGATGAGCAGTTCTTC. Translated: CASSQGLAGDIDEQFF.

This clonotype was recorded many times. CDR3 in amino acids: CASSSPQGDRAAFF. CDR3 in DNA: TGTGCCAGCAGTTCCCCACAAGGGGACAGGGCGGCTTTCTTT. V is TRBV6-1 and J is TRBJ1-1; TRBD1 agrees at 9 bases. The CDR3 has 14 amino acids. CDR1 and CDR2 from the germline V gene are MNHNS and SASEGT. The ends lost 5 bases at V and 11 bases at J; junction bases unmatched: 12.

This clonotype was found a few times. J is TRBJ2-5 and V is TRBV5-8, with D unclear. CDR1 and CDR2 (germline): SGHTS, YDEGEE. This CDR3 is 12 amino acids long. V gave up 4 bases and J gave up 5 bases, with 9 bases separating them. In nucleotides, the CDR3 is TGTGCCAGCAGCACCAAACCGGAGACCCAGTACTTC. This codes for CASSTKPETQYF.

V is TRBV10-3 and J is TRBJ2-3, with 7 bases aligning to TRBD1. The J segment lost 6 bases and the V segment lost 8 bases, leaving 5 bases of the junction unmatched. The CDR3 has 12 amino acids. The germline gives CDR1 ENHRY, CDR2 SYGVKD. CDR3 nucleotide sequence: TGTGCCATCGAAGGGGGCGCCGATACGCAGTATTTT. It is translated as CAIEGGADTQYF.

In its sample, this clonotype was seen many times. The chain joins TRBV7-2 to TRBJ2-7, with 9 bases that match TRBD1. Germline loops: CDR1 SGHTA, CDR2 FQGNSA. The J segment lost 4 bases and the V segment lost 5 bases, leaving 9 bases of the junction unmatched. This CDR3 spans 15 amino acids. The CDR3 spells CASSPTVGQGYEQYF. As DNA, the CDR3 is TGTGCCAGCAGCCCCACGGTGGGACAGGGTTACGAGCAGTACTTC.

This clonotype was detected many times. Here the CDR3 reads CALGAGTQYF. CDR3 DNA sequence: TGTGCCCTAGGGGCCGGGACCCAGTACTTC. This chain links TRBV7-2 with TRBJ2-5; possibly TRBD1 for D (5 bases). Germline loops: CDR1 SGHTA, CDR2 FQGNSA. The CDR3 consists of 10 residues. The V end lost 11 bases, the J end lost 7 bases, and 11 bases lay between the germline ends. Based on the CDR3 plus reference TRBV7-2 and TRBJ2-5, the full variable domain is GAGVSQSPSNKVTEKGKDVELRCDPISGHTALYWYRQSLGQGLEFLIYFQGNSAPDKSGLPSDRFSAERTGGSVSTLTIQRTQQEDSAVYLCALGAGTQYFGPGTRLLVL.

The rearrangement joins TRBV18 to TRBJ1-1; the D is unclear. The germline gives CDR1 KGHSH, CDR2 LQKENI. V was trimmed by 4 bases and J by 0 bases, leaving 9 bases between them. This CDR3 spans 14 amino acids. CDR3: CASSRNAVNTEAFF. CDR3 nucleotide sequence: TGTGCCAGCTCACGGAACGCAGTGAACACTGAAGCTTTCTTT.

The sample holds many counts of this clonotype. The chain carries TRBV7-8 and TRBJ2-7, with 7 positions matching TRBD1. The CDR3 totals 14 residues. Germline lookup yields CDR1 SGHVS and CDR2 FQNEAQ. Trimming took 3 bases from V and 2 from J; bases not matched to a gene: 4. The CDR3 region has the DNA TGTGCCAGCAGCTTTCGTGGACAGGCCTACGAGCAGTACTTC. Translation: CASSFRGQAYEQYF.

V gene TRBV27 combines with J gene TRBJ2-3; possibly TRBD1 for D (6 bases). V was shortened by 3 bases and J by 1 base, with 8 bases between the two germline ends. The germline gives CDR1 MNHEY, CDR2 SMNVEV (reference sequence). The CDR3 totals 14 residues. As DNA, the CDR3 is TGTGCCAGCAGTTTTCGGACAGGCACAGATACGCAGTATTTT. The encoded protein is CASSFRTGTDTQYF.

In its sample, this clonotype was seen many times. The CDR3 bases are TGCGCCAGCAGTGAGAATATCGTGAACGGAAAAACCGGGGAGCTGTTTTTT. This gives the protein CASSENIVNGKTGELFF. This sequence joins TRBV10-1 and TRBJ2-2; the D is unclear. Germline CDR1 is WNHNN and CDR2 is SYGVQD (reference sequence). The CDR3 runs to 17 residues. The V end lost 2 bases, the J end lost 5 bases, and 18 bases lay between the germline ends.